Each of the 10 T cell receptor beta chains below was sequenced from the same sample in a study of metastatic and nonmetastatic thyroid tumors. TCRdb re-clonotyped the PCR reads through MiXCR. The table includes 20,000 to 25,000 clones, approximately 11% detected once. Among the patients, none had received any treatment before thyroid surgery. The sequenced material came from blood. Receptor source: a female donor with papillary thyroid cancer or a benign thyroid nodule (not recorded which). Some clones in this sample may be carry-over from other donors' samples.

There are many counts of this clone. The chain carries TRBV30 and TRBJ1-2, with D hard to call. In germline, CDR1 is GTSNPN, CDR2 SVGIG (reference sequence). The CDR3 spans 13 residues. Trimming took off 3 bases at V and 5 bases at J, with 13 bases between the two ends. The CDR3 nucleotides read TGTGCCTGGAGCCCCGACGGGGATTATGGCTACACCTTC. This gives the protein CAWSPDGDYGYTF.

Turning to this clone: It may be a read error: a sequence one base away is much more abundant. The chain recombines TRBV10-3 with TRBJ1-1; no clear D. The CDR3 is made up of 12 amino acids. The germline CDR1 and CDR2 sequences are ENHRY and SYGVKD. The CDR3 DNA sequence: TGTGTCATCAGTGATGAGGGTTCTGAAGCTTTCTTT. Translated, it gives CVISDEGSEAFF.

A remark on this clone: Its ends do not fully match the called genes, so a read error is possible. The V gene is TRBV6-5, the J gene TRBJ1-1, with D unresolved. This CDR3 has 13 residues. From germline, CDR1 is MNHEY and CDR2 SVGAGI. The CDR3 DNA is TGTGCCAGCAGTTACGGGCTGAACACTGAATCTTTCTTT. This encodes CASSYGLNTESFF.

This clone was detected only a few times. A much larger clonotype is one base distant, so this may be a read error. Other DNA sequences in this specimen translate into the identical CDR3. This rearrangement joins TRBV20-1 to TRBJ1-1; D is uncertain. Looked up from germline, CDR1 is DFQATT and CDR2 is SNEGSKA (reference sequence). The V end lost 2 bases, the J end lost 7 bases, and 11 bases lay between the germline ends. The CDR3 runs 12 residues. The CDR3 sequence: CSARSSEIEAFF. The CDR3 nucleotides read TGCAGTGCTAGAAGCTCTGAGATTGAAGCTTTCTTT.

This clone qualifies as medium-sized (0.01 to 0.1%). In DNA form, the CDR3 reads TGTGCCAGCAGCGAGACTAGCGGGAGTTTACGGTACTTC. Translating it yields CASSETSGSLRYF. The chain couples TRBV28 to TRBJ2-7, with 12 bases aligning to TRBD2. Germline-derived CDR1 and CDR2 are MDHEN and SYDVKM. The CDR3 length is 13 residues. The ends lost 6 bases at V and 12 bases at J; junction bases unmatched: 9.

This clone was detected ten times or more. The chain employs TRBV4-2 and TRBJ1-2; the D is unclear. Trimming pared 4 bases from V and 2 bases from J, leaving 8 bases between. Germline V gives CDR1 LGHNA, CDR2 YNFKEQ. This CDR3 spans 13 amino acids. CDR3 protein: CASSLDGNYGYTF. CDR3 DNA: TGTGCCAGCAGCCTCGACGGAAACTATGGCTACACCTTC.

The chain employs TRBV30 and TRBJ1-2, with D perhaps matching TRBD1 (5 bases). Trimming removed 8 bases at V and 6 bases at J, with 19 bases between. CDR1 and CDR2 (germline): GTSNPN, SVGIG (reference sequence). The CDR3 length is 13 residues. The CDR3 nucleotides are TGTGCCCGGGGGGGGTGGCCGACCCATGGCTACACCTTC. Its protein product is CARGGWPTHGYTF.

The chain joins TRBV20-1 to TRBJ2-7, with D unclear. Trimming stripped 5 bases from V and 3 bases from J, with 17 bases between. Germline values: CDR1 DFQATT, CDR2 SNEGSKA (reference sequence). The CDR3 extends over 14 amino acids. CDR3 sequence: CSARATSLNYEQYF. In nucleotides, the CDR3 is TGCAGTGCTCGGGCTACGAGCCTGAACTACGAGCAGTACTTC.

This clone was seen a few times. V usage is TRBV6-2 or TRBV6-3 and J usage is TRBJ2-1; 13 bases agree with TRBD2. CDR1 is MNHEY and CDR2 is SVGEGT in the germline V gene. J gave up 11 bases and V 5 bases, and 9 bases lay outside the gene matches. This CDR3 is built from 15 residues. In DNA form, the CDR3 reads TGTGCCAGCAGTACAGGGGGACTAGCGGGGAACAAGCAGTTCTTC. Its translation: CASSTGGLAGNKQFF.

This clone was detected only a few times. A much larger clone differs by one base, so this may be a read error. The rearrangement links TRBV11-3 to TRBJ2-2; perhaps TRBD1 as D (5 bases). The CDR3 extends over 15 amino acids. From germline, CDR1 is SGHNT and CDR2 YENEEA. V lost 4 bases and J lost 6, with 15 bases in between. The CDR3 bases are TGTGCCAGCAGCTCAGCCCTCAGGGCTTCCGGGGAGCTGTTTTTT. This gives the protein CASSSALRASGELFF. Full variable domain (missing parts from reference TRBV11-3 and TRBJ2-2): EAGVVQSPRYKIIEKKQPVAFWCNPISGHNTLYWYLQNLGQGPELLIRYENEEAVDDSQLPKDRFSAERLKGVDSTLKIQPAELGDSAVYLCASSSALRASGELFFGEGSRLTVL.